The 24 T cell receptor beta chains below were found in one sample sequenced in a study of shared clonotypes between healthy human individuals. CD45RO-negative CD8 cells positively selected for CCR7 made up the naive population, which excluded terminally differentiated effector memory CD45RA+ cells. The method was immunoSEQ multiplex PCR; TCRdb's version includes in-frame clones alone and lacks a portion of them. The sample has about 2.2 million clones, around 93% seen once. The source material was naive CD8+ T cells from PBMCs. The receptors stem from a man aged 18-30 years in good health. Some clones in this sample may be carry-over from other donors' samples.

The table lists this clone with a count of one. This chain uses TRBV6-6 with TRBJ1-1; D ambiguous. The germline V gene has CDR1 MNHNY and CDR2 SVGAGI (reference sequence). V lost 0 bases, J lost 6 bases, and 11 bases lay in between. The CDR3 runs to 14 residues. CDR3 in DNA: TGTGCCAGCAGTTACTCTGCCGTGTACGCTGAAGCTTTCTTT. This codes for CASSYSAVYAEAFF.

Worth noting for this clone: Different DNA sequences within this sample yield the same CDR3. The chain uses TRBV27 and TRBJ2-1; 7 nucleotides align to TRBD2. V was clipped by 0 bases and J by 4 bases; unmatched bases: 6. This CDR3 has 16 residues. In germline, CDR1 is MNHEY, CDR2 SMNVEV (reference sequence). In nucleotides, the CDR3 is TGTGCCAGCAGTTTATCTGCGGGAGAGGCGTACAATGAGCAGTTCTTC. Encoded protein: CASSLSAGEAYNEQFF.

This clone was recorded only once. The chain has TRBV29-1 and TRBJ2-7; tentative D call: TRBD1 (6 bases). CDR1 and CDR2 from the germline V gene are SQVTM and ANQGSEA. CDR3 length: 12 residues. V was cut by 7 bases and J by 0 bases, with 10 bases left in between. CDR3 residues: CSARGGSYEQYF. The CDR3 nucleotides read TGCAGCGCCCGAGGGGGCTCCTACGAGCAGTACTTC.

J is TRBJ2-3 and V is TRBV11-2; the D gene could be TRBD1 or TRBD2 (7 bases each). The CDR3 loop spans 16 amino acids. The V gene lost 5 bases and the J gene lost 1 base, with 16 bases spanning the gap. In germline, CDR1 is SGHAT, CDR2 FQNNGV. CDR3 in DNA: TGTGCCAGCAGCCTGGGGGAGGGGGCAGGCACAGATACGCAGTATTTT. Translated, it gives CASSLGEGAGTDTQYF.

The V and J genes are TRBV7-2 and TRBJ2-7; 12 bases fit TRBD2. Trimming cost V 4 bases and J 3 bases; bases outside gene matches: 10. Germline CDR1 SGHTA, CDR2 FQGNSA. CDR3 length: 17 amino acids. In DNA, the CDR3 is TGTGCCAGCAGCTGGGGGACTAGCGGGCTAAAGGGCTACGAGCAGTACTTC. This encodes CASSWGTSGLKGYEQYF.

V gene TRBV7-9 combines with J gene TRBJ2-7, with 7 bases that match TRBD1. The CDR3 length is 15 residues. The trim removed 5 bases at V and 5 bases at J, leaving 12 bases unmatched. Looked up from germline, CDR1 is SEHNR and CDR2 is FQNEAQ (reference sequence). The CDR3 region has the DNA TGTGCCAGCAGCGAGACCAACAGGGGTTTCGACGAGCAGTACTTC. Protein product: CASSETNRGFDEQYF.

The V and J genes are TRBV7-3 and TRBJ2-5, with D maybe TRBD2 (6 bases). In germline, CDR1 is SGHTA, CDR2 FQGTGA. The CDR3 is 12 residues long. Trimming left V 4 bases short and J 7 bases short, with 10 bases between. The CDR3 DNA sequence: TGTGCCAGCAGCTCAGTCGGGGGGACCCAGTACTTC. Its translation is CASSSVGGTQYF. The complete variable domain, with remaining parts taken from reference TRBV7-3 and TRBJ2-5, reads GAGVSQTPSNKVTEKGKYVELRCDPISGHTALYWYRQSLGQGPEFLIYFQGTGAADDSGLPNDRFFAVRPEGSVSTLKIQRTERGDSAVYLCASSSVGGTQYFGPGTRLLVL.

This clone was detected once. This chain uses TRBV7-2 with TRBJ1-5, with D unresolved. V lost 1 base, J lost 3 bases, and 7 bases lay in between. Germline V lookup: CDR1 SGHTA, CDR2 FQGNSA. This CDR3 is 14 amino acids long. CDR3 residues: CASSLDSPNQPQHF. Written as DNA, the CDR3 is TGTGCCAGCAGCTTAGACAGCCCCAATCAGCCCCAGCATTTT.

The chain combines TRBV10-3 with TRBJ1-1, with D perhaps matching TRBD1 (5 bases). The V end lost 2 bases, the J end lost 6 bases, and 25 bases lay between the germline ends. The length of the CDR3 is 18 residues. Germline-derived CDR1 and CDR2 are ENHRY and SYGVKD. The CDR3 spells CAISEPGTQRGILAEAFF. In nucleotides, the CDR3 is TGTGCCATCAGTGAGCCCGGGACCCAGAGAGGTATTTTGGCTGAAGCTTTCTTT.

Worth noting for this clone: The identical CDR3 is also encoded by other nucleotide sequences in the sample. This rearrangement joins TRBV5-1 to TRBJ2-7, with D tentatively TRBD1 or TRBD2 (5 bases each). The V end was cut by 0 bases, the J end by 1 base, with 8 bases between. The CDR3 has 14 amino acids. Per the germline V gene, CDR1 is SGHRS and CDR2 is YFSETQ. The DNA of the CDR3 is TGCGCCAGCAGCTTGGGAGGGGAATCCTACGAGCAGTACTTC. This gives the protein CASSLGGESYEQYF.

The V and J genes are TRBV4-1 and TRBJ2-1, with TRBD2 matching over 14 bases. J was trimmed by 8 bases and V by 2 bases; bases with no gene match: 8. There are 17 residues in the CDR3. Germline V gives CDR1 MGHRA, CDR2 YSYEKL. For the CDR3, the DNA is TGCGCCAGCAGCCAACGACTAGCGGGAGGGCCTATGGATGAGCAGTTCTTC. Translation gives CASSQRLAGGPMDEQFF.

This clone was observed once. CDR3 nucleotides: TGTGCCAGTGGAGATTCCTACAATGAGCAGTTCTTC. This encodes CASGDSYNEQFF. J is TRBJ2-1 and V is TRBV19; D uncertain. CDR1 and CDR2 from the germline V gene are LNHDA and SQIVND (reference sequence). V lost 8 bases and J 1 base, leaving 6 bases between the germline ends. The CDR3 runs 12 residues.

This chain links TRBV7-9 with TRBJ2-7; 9 positions match TRBD1. V was pared by 5 bases and J by 1 base, with 6 bases of the junction left unmatched. Germline lookup yields CDR1 SEHNR and CDR2 FQNEAQ (reference sequence). This CDR3 contains 15 residues. CDR3 amino acids: CASSPGTGPSYEQYF. CDR3 nucleotides: TGTGCCAGCAGCCCCGGGACAGGGCCATCCTACGAGCAGTACTTC.

V is TRBV27 and J is TRBJ2-4; D call uncertain. CDR3 length equals 13 residues. Trimming cost V 7 bases and J 1 base, with 8 bases left between them. Germline CDR1 is MNHEY and CDR2 is SMNVEV (reference sequence). The CDR3 bases are TGTGCCAGCATCCCTAGGGCCAAAAACATTCAGTACTTC. Its protein is CASIPRAKNIQYF.

The CDR3 here is CASSIVRDQAQPQHF. CDR3 nucleotide sequence: TGTGCCAGTAGTATAGTTAGGGACCAGGCTCAGCCCCAGCATTTT. The chain couples TRBV19 to TRBJ1-5; D is possibly TRBD1 (5 bases). There are 15 residues in the CDR3. Germline V gene data show CDR1 as LNHDA and CDR2 as SQIVND (reference sequence). V lost 1 base to trimming and J lost 6 bases, with 13 bases between them.

This sequence joins TRBV27 and TRBJ2-3; 10 bases are a match to TRBD1. This CDR3 comprises 16 residues. Looked up from germline, CDR1 is MNHEY and CDR2 is SMNVEV (reference sequence). Germline trimming cut 5 bases from V and 5 bases from J; bases unmatched to any gene: 10. This CDR3 is CASSVDRGRKVDTQYF. The CDR3 nucleotides are TGTGCCAGCAGTGTCGACAGGGGGCGAAAGGTAGATACGCAGTATTTT.

V is TRBV6-5 and J is TRBJ2-7; D not resolved. The CDR3 covers 13 residues. Germline V gives CDR1 MNHEY, CDR2 SVGAGI. Trimming cost V 0 bases and J 4 bases, with 7 bases left between them. CDR3 sequence: CASSYSTTYEQYF. CDR3 nucleotides: TGTGCCAGCAGTTACTCGACGACGTACGAGCAGTACTTC.

Of note for this clone: This same CDR3 is encoded by further DNA sequences in the sample. This sequence joins TRBV4-1 and TRBJ2-7, with 11 bases matching TRBD2. V was clipped by 3 bases and J by 1 base; unmatched bases: 5. The V gene's germline CDR1 is MGHRA and CDR2 YSYEKL. CDR3 length: 16 residues. The CDR3 DNA is TGCGCCAGCAGCCAGCCCGGACTAGCGGGTTCCTACGAGCAGTACTTC. This gives the protein CASSQPGLAGSYEQYF.

The chain employs TRBV7-9 and TRBJ2-1; no clear D gene. CDR1 and CDR2 (germline): SEHNR, FQNEAQ (reference sequence). The CDR3 consists of 15 residues. Deletions cut 5 bases from V and 0 bases from J, with 11 bases between. The CDR3 DNA reads TGTGCCAGCAGCCAACTCTCGAGCTCCTACAATGAGCAGTTCTTC. Translation gives CASSQLSSSYNEQFF.

The V and J genes are TRBV30 and TRBJ1-4; D not certain. Germline CDR1 reads GTSNPN; CDR2 reads SVGIG (reference sequence). The length of the CDR3 is 11 residues. The CDR3 sequence: CATGSGEKLFF. The CDR3 DNA follows: TGTGCTACTGGGAGTGGTGAAAAACTGTTTTTT.

This chain uses TRBV10-1 with TRBJ2-7; D gene unclear. Between the trimmed V and J ends, which lost 6 bases and 0 bases, there was a span of 9 bases. Germline-derived CDR1 and CDR2 are WNHNN and SYGVQD (reference sequence). This CDR3 region has 13 residues. CDR3 sequence: CASSLDGSYEQYF. In DNA form, the CDR3 reads TGCGCCAGCAGCCTGGACGGCTCCTACGAGCAGTACTTC.

This clone was found once. This CDR3 is also generated by other DNA sequences in the sample. CDR3 sequence: CASSLGDAYEQYF. DNA of the CDR3: TGCGCCAGCAGCTTAGGCGATGCCTACGAGCAGTACTTC. This rearrangement joins TRBV5-1 to TRBJ2-7, with D unresolved. The germline V gene encodes CDR1 SGHRS and CDR2 YFSETQ. The ends were cut back, 2 bases at V and 2 bases at J, with 8 bases in the middle. CDR3 length equals 13 residues.

This clone was counted a single time. The genes are TRBV6-1 and TRBJ1-5; D gene uncertain. CDR3 length equals 15 residues. The ends were cut back, 6 bases at V and 3 bases at J, with 15 bases in the middle. Germline CDR1 reads MNHNS; CDR2 reads SASEGT. As DNA, the CDR3 is TGTGCCAGCAGGAACCAGGTTGACGCCAATCAGCCCCAGCATTTT. Translated, it gives CASRNQVDANQPQHF.

The chain has TRBV27 and TRBJ2-1; TRBD2 agrees at 7 bases. Germline V gene sequence: CDR1 MNHEY, CDR2 SMNVEV (reference sequence). The junction had 15 bases not matched to a gene; V was cut back by 4 bases and J by 0 bases. The CDR3 has 19 residues. The DNA for the CDR3 is TGTGCCAGCAGTTCCCCACTAATGGTTAGCGGGCCCTCCTACAATGAGCAGTTCTTC. Protein sequence: CASSSPLMVSGPSYNEQFF.